The rows below give T cell receptor beta chains drawn from one sample of a study of T cell responses to AZD1222 COVID-19 vaccine. The assay was immunoSEQ multiplex PCR, and TCRdb's table has in-frame clones only and misses some. The repertoire consists of about 60,000 clones, with over 65% occurring once and the leading ten covering over 3%. This sample comprised peripheral blood, obtained 28 days after the second AZD1222 dose. Receptor source: an adult who received the AZD1222 COVID-19 vaccine. Each CDR3 is given with its conserved first and last residue. The order of the fields is V gene, clone size, D gene, CDR3 length, J gene, CDR3 protein, CDR3 DNA. A D gene is named only where the DNA matches it firmly. Clone size appears in some rows only: once, few, many, or a class for an expanded clone.

TRBV5-5	.	.	15	TRBJ2-7	CASSLEGWGTYEQYF	TGTGCCAGCAGCTTGGAAGGGTGGGGGACCTACGAGCAGTACTTC
TRBV5-1	.	TRBD1	14	TRBJ2-7	CASSFNIQGDEQYF	TGCGCCAGCAGCTTCAATATTCAGGGGGACGAGCAGTACTTC
TRBV18	once	.	14	TRBJ1-2	CASSPPLGGSGYTF	TGTGCCAGCTCACCACCGCTCGGCGGCAGTGGCTACACCTTC
TRBV7-9	few	.	12	TRBJ2-7	CASSHDQGEQYF	TGTGCCAGCAGCCACGACCAAGGCGAGCAGTACTTC
TRBV10-3	.	.	13	TRBJ1-1	CAISGQGDTEAFF	TGTGCCATCAGTGGCCAGGGCGACACTGAAGCTTTCTTT
TRBV3-1/TRBV3-2	.	.	13	TRBJ1-5	CASSPGVGQPQHF	TGTGCCAGCAGCCCAGGCGTTGGCCAGCCCCAGCATTTT
TRBV30	.	.	12	TRBJ2-1	CAWSAVVNEQFF	TGTGCCTGGAGTGCAGTGGTCAATGAGCAGTTCTTC
TRBV9	.	.	14	TRBJ2-3	CASSPDSGTDTQYF	TGTGCCAGCAGCCCTGATAGCGGCACAGATACGCAGTATTTT
TRBV2	.	.	13	TRBJ1-5	CASSVFIDQPQHF	TGTGCCAGCAGTGTTTTTATAGATCAGCCCCAGCATTTT
TRBV5-5	.	.	15	TRBJ2-2	CASSFQGSGTGELFF	TGTGCCAGCAGCTTTCAGGGTTCAGGGACCGGGGAGCTGTTTTTT
TRBV30	.	.	13	TRBJ2-7	CARGAGLSYEQYF	TGTGCCCGTGGAGCGGGCCTCTCCTACGAGCAGTACTTC
TRBV7-6	.	TRBD1	17	TRBJ2-3	CASSLSPGQGAADTQYF	TGTGCCAGCAGCTTGTCCCCGGGACAGGGGGCAGCAGATACGCAGTATTTT
TRBV7-2	.	TRBD1	14	TRBJ1-2	CASSPTGTGYGYTF	TGTGCCAGCAGCCCGACCGGGACAGGGTATGGCTACACCTTC
TRBV5-6	many	.	12	TRBJ2-1	CASSSLLNEQFF	TGTGCCAGCAGCTCGCTCCTAAATGAGCAGTTCTTC
TRBV5-4	.	.	14	TRBJ1-4	CASSFRDTNEKLFF	TGTGCCAGCAGCTTTCGGGACACTAATGAAAAACTGTTTTTT
TRBV6-1	.	.	14	TRBJ1-3	CASSEVAGGNTIYF	TGTGCCAGCAGTGAAGTGGCAGGAGGAAACACCATATATTTT
TRBV5-1	.	.	11	TRBJ2-5	CASSSQETQYF	TGCGCCAGCAGCTCACAAGAGACCCAGTACTTC
TRBV19	.	.	13	TRBJ2-7	CASEGPPTYEQYF	TGTGCCAGTGAGGGGCCCCCAACCTACGAGCAGTACTTC
TRBV7-2	.	.	11	TRBJ1-2	CASNQDGGYTF	TGTGCCAGCAACCAGGACGGCGGCTACACCTTC
TRBV27	.	.	13	TRBJ1-3	CASGRPGINTIYF	TGTGCCAGCGGGAGACCAGGGATCAACACCATATATTTT
TRBV6-5	.	TRBD2	14	TRBJ2-7	CASAVRGATYEQYF	TGTGCCAGCGCGGTGCGGGGGGCGACCTACGAGCAGTACTTC
TRBV18	.	.	14	TRBJ2-7	CASSPTESTYEQYF	TGTGCCAGCTCACCGACTGAATCCACCTACGAGCAGTACTTC
TRBV7-9	.	.	14	TRBJ1-1	CASSLWGRNTEAFF	TGTGCCAGCAGCTTGTGGGGAAGGAACACTGAAGCTTTCTTT